The rows below give T cell receptor beta chains drawn from one sample of a study of blood T cells in healthy people across ages. TCRdb fed the 5' RACE reads into MiXCR, producing one record per CDR3 protein. Of 890,000 or so distinct CDR3 sequences in the sample, less than 80% were seen once. Sequencing was carried out using blood. These receptors were collected from a man in his thirties or forties in good health. CDR3s include the opening cysteine and the closing phenylalanine or tryptophan. The order of the fields is V gene, J gene, clone size, D gene, CDR3 DNA, CDR3 protein. D genes are given only for firm matches. Only some rows state a clone size, as once, few, many or a class for expanded clones.

v_gene: TRBV5-6; j_gene: TRBJ2-5; abundance: .; d_gene: TRBD1; CDR3nt: TGTGCCAGCAGCCGGCCGGGGACAGAAGAGACCCAGTACTTC; CDR3aa: CASSRPGTEETQYF
v_gene: TRBV7-9; j_gene: TRBJ2-1; abundance: .; d_gene: .; CDR3nt: TGTGCCAGCAGCCCGGCTGAGCAGTTCTTC; CDR3aa: CASSPAEQFF
v_gene: TRBV6-2/TRBV6-3; j_gene: TRBJ2-5; abundance: .; d_gene: .; CDR3nt: TGTGCCAGCAGTGAGACGCTCCTAGAGACCCAGTACTTC; CDR3aa: CASSETLLETQYF
v_gene: TRBV7-2; j_gene: TRBJ2-1; abundance: .; d_gene: TRBD2; CDR3nt: TGTGCCAGCAGCCCGGGTCTAGCGGGGGGACAAAATGAGCAGTTCTTC; CDR3aa: CASSPGLAGGQNEQFF
v_gene: TRBV14; j_gene: TRBJ2-3; abundance: .; d_gene: .; CDR3nt: TGTGCCAGCAGCCAAGAAGGGGATTCGGGTGCGAGCACAGATACGCAGTATTTT; CDR3aa: CASSQEGDSGASTDTQYF
v_gene: TRBV4-1; j_gene: TRBJ1-6; abundance: .; d_gene: .; CDR3nt: TGCGCCAGCAGCCAAGATCGAGGGCTCAGCTCCTATAATTCACCCCTCCACTTT; CDR3aa: CASSQDRGLSSYNSPLHF
v_gene: TRBV21-1; j_gene: TRBJ1-4; abundance: .; d_gene: .; CDR3nt: TGTGCCAGCAGCAAAGTCCGGAAACTGTTTTTT; CDR3aa: CASSKVRKLFF
v_gene: TRBV7-9; j_gene: TRBJ2-5; abundance: .; d_gene: .; CDR3nt: TGTGCCAGCAGCACCTCCGACAGGCAAAAGACCCAGTACTTC; CDR3aa: CASSTSDRQKTQYF
v_gene: TRBV7-9; j_gene: TRBJ2-7; abundance: .; d_gene: TRBD1; CDR3nt: TGTGCCCGCAGTCAGGGACAGATCTACGAGCAGTACTTC; CDR3aa: CARSQGQIYEQYF
v_gene: TRBV7-9; j_gene: TRBJ2-3; abundance: once; d_gene: .; CDR3nt: TGTGCCAGCAGCTTAGCTCCGTGGGGAGGGGGCGCAGATACGCAGTATTTT; CDR3aa: CASSLAPWGGGADTQYF
v_gene: TRBV10-3; j_gene: TRBJ1-5; abundance: few; d_gene: .; CDR3nt: TGTGCCATCACCGGCAGGGAAAATCAGCCCCAGCATTTT; CDR3aa: CAITGRENQPQHF
v_gene: TRBV6-1; j_gene: TRBJ2-7; abundance: .; d_gene: .; CDR3nt: TGTGCCAGCAGTGAATGGACATATCTCTACGAGCAGTACTTC; CDR3aa: CASSEWTYLYEQYF
v_gene: TRBV6-5; j_gene: TRBJ2-7; abundance: few; d_gene: .; CDR3nt: TGTGCCAGCAGCCCCGGGCCGGGCCCCCTCTACGAGCAGTACTTC; CDR3aa: CASSPGPGPLYEQYF
v_gene: TRBV25-1; j_gene: TRBJ2-7; abundance: .; d_gene: TRBD1; CDR3nt: TGTGCCAGCAGCCCGATGGACAGGGGTTCTTACGAGCAGTACTTC; CDR3aa: CASSPMDRGSYEQYF
v_gene: TRBV15; j_gene: TRBJ2-1; abundance: .; d_gene: .; CDR3nt: TGTGCCACCAGCAGACCCCTAAGGACCCCAGGAAAGTGGTACAATGAGCAGTTCTTC; CDR3aa: CATSRPLRTPGKWYNEQFF
v_gene: TRBV20-1; j_gene: TRBJ2-4; abundance: few; d_gene: TRBD1; CDR3nt: TGCAGTGCCCACGGACAGGCGAACATTCAGTACTTC; CDR3aa: CSAHGQANIQYF
v_gene: TRBV7-8; j_gene: TRBJ2-7; abundance: .; d_gene: .; CDR3nt: TGTGCCAGCAGCCCTTCAACGTACGGCGGGTCCTTAACGTACGAGCAGTACTTC; CDR3aa: CASSPSTYGGSLTYEQYF
v_gene: TRBV29-1; j_gene: TRBJ2-1; abundance: few; d_gene: TRBD2; CDR3nt: TGCAGCGTCGGAAGCGGGGGGGCCTCATCTGAGCAGTTCTTC; CDR3aa: CSVGSGGASSEQFF
v_gene: TRBV7-2; j_gene: TRBJ2-1; abundance: .; d_gene: TRBD1; CDR3nt: TGTGCCAGCAGGGGGACAGGGCGCAATGAGCAGTTCTTC; CDR3aa: CASRGTGRNEQFF
v_gene: TRBV20-1; j_gene: TRBJ2-5; abundance: .; d_gene: TRBD1; CDR3nt: TGCAGTGCTAGAATAGGACAGGGCCAAGGGACCCGGTACTTC; CDR3aa: CSARIGQGQGTRYF
v_gene: TRBV15; j_gene: TRBJ1-5; abundance: .; d_gene: .; CDR3nt: TGTGCCACCAGCAGCCTTAATCAGCCCCAGCATTTT; CDR3aa: CATSSLNQPQHF
v_gene: TRBV29-1; j_gene: TRBJ1-2; abundance: .; d_gene: .; CDR3nt: TGCAGCGTCGAGACAGATAACTATGGCTACACCTTC; CDR3aa: CSVETDNYGYTF
v_gene: TRBV6-1; j_gene: TRBJ2-5; abundance: .; d_gene: TRBD1; CDR3nt: TGTGCCAGCAGTGAGCTCGACAGGGGTAACGGGGAGACCCAGTACTTC; CDR3aa: CASSELDRGNGETQYF
v_gene: TRBV29-1; j_gene: TRBJ1-3; abundance: .; d_gene: .; CDR3nt: TGCAGCGCCAAGGGCAGCTCTGGAAACACCATATATTTT; CDR3aa: CSAKGSSGNTIYF
v_gene: TRBV15; j_gene: TRBJ2-5; abundance: .; d_gene: .; CDR3nt: TGTGCCACCAGCAGCCCCACAGACCAAGAGACCCAGTACTTC; CDR3aa: CATSSPTDQETQYF
v_gene: TRBV4-1; j_gene: TRBJ1-1; abundance: .; d_gene: TRBD1; CDR3nt: TGCGCCAGCAGCCAAAGGGGGCTCCAGAACACTGAAGCTTTCTTT; CDR3aa: CASSQRGLQNTEAFF
v_gene: TRBV15; j_gene: TRBJ2-7; abundance: .; d_gene: TRBD1; CDR3nt: TGTGCCACCAGCAGAGCCGGGACAGGGTCCTGCGAGCAGTACTTC; CDR3aa: CATSRAGTGSCEQYF
v_gene: TRBV7-2; j_gene: TRBJ2-1; abundance: .; d_gene: .; CDR3nt: TGTACCAGCAGCTTAGGAGGGGGTTTGTCCTACAATGAGCAGTTCTTC; CDR3aa: CTSSLGGGLSYNEQFF
v_gene: TRBV29-1; j_gene: TRBJ2-5; abundance: few; d_gene: .; CDR3nt: TGCAGCGTCGGGTATGAGGAGACCCAGTACTTC; CDR3aa: CSVGYEETQYF
v_gene: TRBV11-2; j_gene: TRBJ2-3; abundance: few; d_gene: .; CDR3nt: TGTGCCAGCAGCTTATCGCAAAACAGTCATACGCAGTATTTT; CDR3aa: CASSLSQNSHTQYF
v_gene: TRBV18; j_gene: TRBJ1-2; abundance: few; d_gene: .; CDR3nt: TGTGCCAGCTCACCCGCCCCGGGGCCCGCCGGAGATGGCTACACCTTC; CDR3aa: CASSPAPGPAGDGYTF
v_gene: TRBV29-1; j_gene: TRBJ2-5; abundance: .; d_gene: .; CDR3nt: TGCAGCGTCCTGCCGGGGGCCGTAGGAGAGACCCAGTACTTC; CDR3aa: CSVLPGAVGETQYF
v_gene: TRBV20-1; j_gene: TRBJ1-5; abundance: .; d_gene: .; CDR3nt: TGCAGTGCTGGATCCGTGGGGCAGGGACTATATAGCAATCAGCCCCAGCATTTT; CDR3aa: CSAGSVGQGLYSNQPQHF
v_gene: TRBV29-1; j_gene: TRBJ2-1; abundance: few; d_gene: .; CDR3nt: TGCAGCGCCGGGACCGAGAGCTCCTACAATGAGCAGTTCTTC; CDR3aa: CSAGTESSYNEQFF
v_gene: TRBV11-3; j_gene: TRBJ2-6; abundance: .; d_gene: .; CDR3nt: TGTGCCAGCAGCTTAGGTGGCCCGCAACTAACCTCTGGGGCCAACGTCCTGACTTTC; CDR3aa: CASSLGGPQLTSGANVLTF
v_gene: TRBV29-1; j_gene: TRBJ2-1; abundance: .; d_gene: TRBD1; CDR3nt: TGCAGCGTTGGGACGACAGGGGCCCCCAGTGAGCAGTTCTTC; CDR3aa: CSVGTTGAPSEQFF
v_gene: TRBV6-2/TRBV6-3; j_gene: TRBJ1-2; abundance: .; d_gene: .; CDR3nt: TGTGCCAGCAGTCTACAACTTTACCCGCGGGACTATGGCTACACCTTC; CDR3aa: CASSLQLYPRDYGYTF
v_gene: TRBV20-1; j_gene: TRBJ2-1; abundance: .; d_gene: TRBD2; CDR3nt: TGCAGTGCAACGGGTGGGACTAGCGGGGAGAGTGAGCAGTTCTTC; CDR3aa: CSATGGTSGESEQFF
v_gene: TRBV6-2/TRBV6-3; j_gene: TRBJ2-5; abundance: .; d_gene: TRBD2; CDR3nt: TGTGCCAGCAGTTACTCCACACCTAGCGGCGAAGAGACCCAGTACTTC; CDR3aa: CASSYSTPSGEETQYF
v_gene: TRBV7-2; j_gene: TRBJ2-2; abundance: .; d_gene: TRBD1; CDR3nt: TGTGCCAGCAGCTTAAGACAGGGGGGCACCGGGGAGCTGTTTTTT; CDR3aa: CASSLRQGGTGELFF